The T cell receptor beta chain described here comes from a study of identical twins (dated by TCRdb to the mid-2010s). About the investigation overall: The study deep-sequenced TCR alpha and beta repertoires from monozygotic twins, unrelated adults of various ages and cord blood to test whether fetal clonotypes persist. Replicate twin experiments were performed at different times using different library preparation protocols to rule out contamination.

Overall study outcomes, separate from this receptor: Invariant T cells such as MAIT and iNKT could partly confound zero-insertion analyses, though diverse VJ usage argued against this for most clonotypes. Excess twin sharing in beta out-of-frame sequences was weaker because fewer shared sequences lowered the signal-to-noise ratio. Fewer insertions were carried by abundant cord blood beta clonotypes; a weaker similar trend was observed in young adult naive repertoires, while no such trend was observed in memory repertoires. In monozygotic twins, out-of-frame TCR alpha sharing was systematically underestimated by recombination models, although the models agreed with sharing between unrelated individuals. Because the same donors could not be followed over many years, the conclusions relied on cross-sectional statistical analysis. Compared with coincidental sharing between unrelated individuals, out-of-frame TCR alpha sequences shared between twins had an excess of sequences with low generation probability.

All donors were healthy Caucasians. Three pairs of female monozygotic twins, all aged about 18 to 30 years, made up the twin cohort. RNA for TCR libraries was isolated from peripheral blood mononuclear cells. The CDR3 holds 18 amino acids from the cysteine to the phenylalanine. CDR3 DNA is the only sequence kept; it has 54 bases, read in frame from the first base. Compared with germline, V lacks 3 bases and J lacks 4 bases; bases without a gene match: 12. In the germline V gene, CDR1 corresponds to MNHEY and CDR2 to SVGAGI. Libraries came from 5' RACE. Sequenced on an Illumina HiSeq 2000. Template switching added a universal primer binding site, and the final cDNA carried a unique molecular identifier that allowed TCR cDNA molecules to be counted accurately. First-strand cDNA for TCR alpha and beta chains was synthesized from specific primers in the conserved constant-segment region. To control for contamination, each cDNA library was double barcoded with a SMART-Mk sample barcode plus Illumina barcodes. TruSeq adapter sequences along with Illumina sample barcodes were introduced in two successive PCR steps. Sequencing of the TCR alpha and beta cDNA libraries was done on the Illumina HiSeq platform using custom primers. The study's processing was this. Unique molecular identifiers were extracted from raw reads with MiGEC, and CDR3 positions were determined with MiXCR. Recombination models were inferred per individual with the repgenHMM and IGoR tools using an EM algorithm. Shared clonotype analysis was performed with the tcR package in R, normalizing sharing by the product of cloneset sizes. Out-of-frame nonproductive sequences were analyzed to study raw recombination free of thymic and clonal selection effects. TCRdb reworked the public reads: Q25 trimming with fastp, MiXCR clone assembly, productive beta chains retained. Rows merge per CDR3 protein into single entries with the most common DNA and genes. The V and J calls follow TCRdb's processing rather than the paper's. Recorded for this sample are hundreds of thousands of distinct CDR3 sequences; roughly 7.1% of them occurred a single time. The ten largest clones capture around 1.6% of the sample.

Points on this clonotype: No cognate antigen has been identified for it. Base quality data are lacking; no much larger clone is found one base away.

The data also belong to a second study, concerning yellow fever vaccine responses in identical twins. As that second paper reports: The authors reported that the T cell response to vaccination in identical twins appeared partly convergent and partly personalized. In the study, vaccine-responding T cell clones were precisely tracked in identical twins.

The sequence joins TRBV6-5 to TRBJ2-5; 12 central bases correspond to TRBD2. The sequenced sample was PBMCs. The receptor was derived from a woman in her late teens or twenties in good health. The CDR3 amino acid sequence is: CASSYYRGTSGSPETQYF. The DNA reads TGTGCCAGCAGTTATTACAGGGGGACTAGCGGGTCACCAGAGACCCAGTACTTC.